This T cell receptor beta chain was sequenced in a study of neoadjuvant anti-PD-1 for oral cavity cancer. The study, taken as a whole, reports: Expansion of preexisting intratumoral clones was suggested to aid response.

As for time point: after neoadjuvant nivolumab, at surgical resection. V lost 8 bases to trimming and J lost 3 bases; unmatched junction nucleotides: 3. This CDR3 spans 12 amino acids. CDR1 MNHNY and CDR2 SVGAGI come from the germline V gene (reference sequence). A few counts support this clone. Its antigen is currently unknown. Survey sequencing of tumors mostly used 4 to 5 ug DNA, two replicates. Clones were sequenced by immunoSEQ multiplex PCR, and TCRdb holds only the in-frame ones, with some missing. The sample comprises tens of thousands of clones, more than 35% of which are singletons, and more than 15% rests with the top ten.

The origin of this receptor is a person between 40 and 79 years old with oral cavity squamous cell carcinoma. V is TRBV6-6 and J is TRBJ2-7; 8 bases line up with TRBD2. This sample comprised tumor tissue, obtained after nivolumab (anti-PD-1) treatment. The CDR3, as DNA: TGTGCCAGCGCGACTAGCGTCTACGAGCAGTACTTC. Amino acid sequence: CASATSVYEQYF.